The next 8 T cell receptor beta chains were all read from a single sample in a study of blood T cell repertoires in COVID-19. The repertoire was sequenced with immunoSEQ multiplex PCR; TCRdb's copy has only in-frame clones and lacks some. The sample has more than 55,000 clones; 86% are singletons. What was sequenced was peripheral blood. The receptors here all came from a woman of 80 years or more with acute or convalescent COVID-19.

This clone was detected only once. The CDR3 sequence is CASSLETGGETDTQYF. In nucleotides, the CDR3 is TGCGCCAGCAGCTTGGAAACAGGGGGCGAAACAGATACGCAGTATTTT. The chain is built from TRBV5-1 and TRBJ2-3; 9 nucleotides match TRBD1. After removal of 0 bases from V and 3 bases from J, the junction contained 5 bases not matched to a gene. CDR1 and CDR2 (germline): SGHRS, YFSETQ. This CDR3 is built from 16 residues.

The J gene is TRBJ1-2, the V gene TRBV19; 7 nucleotides agree with TRBD1. The V and J ends lost 4 bases and 0 bases, in that order; junction bases with no gene match: 8. The CDR3 sequence is 16 residues long. Germline CDR1 is LNHDA and CDR2 is SQIVND (reference sequence). For the CDR3, the DNA is TGTGCCAGTAGTAGGAGACAGGGACTTACTAACTATGGCTACACCTTC. Translation gives CASSRRQGLTNYGYTF.

V and J are TRBV27 and TRBJ1-1; 8 bases match TRBD1. CDR1 MNHEY and CDR2 SMNVEV come from the germline V gene (reference sequence). The CDR3 totals 18 residues. Trimming removed 1 base from V and 2 bases from J; junction bases left unmatched: 12. As DNA, the CDR3 is TGTGCCAGCAGTTTATTCTCCGTTCCAGGGGGCCTTAACACTGAAGCTTTCTTT. Translated, it gives CASSLFSVPGGLNTEAFF.

This sequence joins TRBV2 and TRBJ1-5; 9 nucleotides align to TRBD1. Germline V CDR1 and CDR2: SNHLY, FYNNEI. J was trimmed by 2 bases and V by 6 bases; bases with no gene match: 5. This CDR3 is 15 amino acids long. The CDR3: CASSGDRAGNQPQHF. CDR3 coding DNA: TGTGCCAGCAGCGGGGACAGGGCGGGCAATCAGCCCCAGCATTTT.

The chain combines TRBV18 with TRBJ1-1; the D gene is possibly TRBD1 (5 bases). Trimming took off 1 base at V and 6 bases at J, with 15 bases between the two ends. CDR1 and CDR2 (germline): KGHSH, LQKENI. The CDR3 totals 15 residues. CDR3 loop: CASSPRGDGFAEAFF. In DNA, the CDR3 is TGTGCCAGCTCACCACGGGGCGACGGGTTCGCTGAAGCTTTCTTT.

The chain has TRBV2 and TRBJ1-2; no definite D call. Trimming took 8 bases from V and 0 from J, leaving 19 bases between them. This CDR3 region has 16 residues. CDR1 SNHLY and CDR2 FYNNEI come from the germline V gene. As DNA, the CDR3 is TGTGCCAGCCTCGCTCGAGGGTTTGAAGCTAACTATGGCTACACCTTC. As protein: CASLARGFEANYGYTF.

The V and J genes are TRBV18 and TRBJ1-4; no reliable D call. Trimming pared 3 bases from V and 6 bases from J, leaving 11 bases between. This CDR3 is 14 amino acids long. Germline CDR1 KGHSH, CDR2 LQKENI. The CDR3 bases are TGTGCCAGCTCACCGTGGGGAGTGGATGAAAAACTGTTTTTT. Its translation is CASSPWGVDEKLFF.

The chain is built from TRBV6-2 or TRBV6-3 and TRBJ1-5, with TRBD1 identical over 7 bases. J gave up 2 bases and V 5 bases, and 6 bases lay outside the gene matches. The CDR3 runs 15 residues. Germline values: CDR1 MNHEY, CDR2 SVGEGT. The DNA of the CDR3 is TGTGCCAGCAGTACCCAGGGGGGAGGCAATCAGCCCCAGCATTTT. Protein: CASSTQGGGNQPQHF.